Sequencing of this T cell receptor beta chain was carried out in a study of T cells in localized non-small cell lung cancer (dated by TCRdb to 2018 to 2020). The study in broad terms: The study examined T cell repertoires in roughly 240 patients with early-stage NSCLC and compared tumors with uninvolved tumor-adjacent lungs. The cohort was made up of a few hundred treatment-naive NSCLC patients whose localized lung tumors had been resected. The mean age of the NSCLC patients was less than 70 years, with about 120 men and about a hundred women. General study outcomes and caveats: Because multi-region sequencing of the tumors was not done, intratumor heterogeneity could not be ruled out. Because of the exploratory design, TCR variables were selected using unadjusted p-values without false-discovery rate correction. The highest T cell clonality was observed in uninvolved tumor-adjacent lung, where clonality exceeded that of tumor, suggesting that antigenic responses were more focused in uninvolved tumor-adjacent lung. Of the top 100 tumor clones, a median of about 53 were detected in paired uninvolved adjacent lung; 28 were also among that lung's top 100. Higher T cell density in blood was associated with longer overall survival, whereas higher clonality in adjacent lung was associated with shorter survival.

This clone is medium-sized (0.01 to 0.1%) in terms of sample share. Its antigen is still unknown. Per-base qualities were not stored, and no clone one base away is much larger. The same CDR3 also results from other DNA sequences found in this sample. TCR beta CDR3 regions were sequenced from DNA using the immunoSEQ Assay. The study's processing was this. To compute T cell density, TCR beta template counts were normalized to usable DNA, which was estimated by amplifying housekeeping genes. The preseqR package was used to estimate richness by extrapolating to 400,000 templates for PBMC samples and to 120,000 templates for tissue samples. Clonality was defined by subtracting Pielou's evenness from one. Differential abundance testing on productive amino-acid clonotypes, with a minimum total count of 5 and an alpha of 0.1, was used to identify tissue-enriched TCRs. The Jaccard Index and the Morisita Overlap Index were used to measure repertoire overlap between compartments. TCR beta CDR3s were clustered by GLIPH together with public tetramer-defined viral CDR3s, and at least three viral sequences plus V-gene enrichment were required for viral motifs. This is the immuneACCESS table as TCRdb keeps it, with only in-frame sequences that have V and J called. A part of the clones is gone; compared with another copy, unresolved V genes explain less than half, and the rest is unexplained. V, J and clone size were drawn from that table, and D and trimming were deduced from the DNA. The sample table records 70,000 or so clones; approximately 88% of these occur just once. The biggest ten clones account for approximately 1.2% of the sample.

At diagnosis, tumor, uninvolved tumor-adjacent lung and peripheral blood were collected and then preserved as a mix of FFPE and fresh-frozen material. For TCR repertoire profiling, blood samples were analyzed as peripheral blood mononuclear cells. The CDR3 has 15 amino acids, counting the end cysteine and phenylalanine. Only the CDR3 portion is preserved as DNA: 45 bases, with reading frame beginning at the first base. After removal of 1 base from V and 2 bases from J, the junction retains 3 bases not matched to a gene. Taken from the germline V gene, the CDR1 and CDR2 loops are SGHAT and FQNNGV. The material sequenced was peripheral blood, taken before any cancer treatment. This sequence was found in a female donor at least 60 years old with stage I lung adenocarcinoma. The chain is made from TRBV11-2 and TRBJ2-7, with 9 middle bases fitting TRBD1. The DNA sequence is TGTGCCAGCAGCTTAGTGGGACAGGGCACCTACGAGCAGTACTTC. This encodes CASSLVGQGTYEQYF.